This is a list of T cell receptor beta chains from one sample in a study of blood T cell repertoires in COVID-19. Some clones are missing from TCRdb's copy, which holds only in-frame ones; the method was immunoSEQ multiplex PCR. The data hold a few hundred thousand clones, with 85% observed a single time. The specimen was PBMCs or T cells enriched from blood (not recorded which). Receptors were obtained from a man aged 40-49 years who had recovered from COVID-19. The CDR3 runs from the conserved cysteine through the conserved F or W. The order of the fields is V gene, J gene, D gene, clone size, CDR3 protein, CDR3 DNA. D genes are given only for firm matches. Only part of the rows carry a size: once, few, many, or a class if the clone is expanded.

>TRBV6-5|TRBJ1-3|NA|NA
CASSRESVGGNTIYF
TGTGCCAGCAGTCGGGAGTCGGTGGGTGGAAACACCATATATTTT
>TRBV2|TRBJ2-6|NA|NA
CARSQGSGANVLTF
TGTGCCAGGTCACAGGGTAGTGGGGCCAACGTCCTGACTTTC
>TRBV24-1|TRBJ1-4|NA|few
CATPHPTKGDGVCGEKLFF
TGTGCCACCCCACATCCCACTAAGGGAGATGGTGTCTGTGGTGAAAAACTGTTTTTT
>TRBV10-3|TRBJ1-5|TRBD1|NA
CAISQTGRQPQHF
TGTGCCATCAGCCAGACAGGGCGTCAGCCCCAGCATTTT
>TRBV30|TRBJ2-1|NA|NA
CAWSVQISSYNEQFF
TGTGCCTGGAGTGTACAAATAAGCTCCTACAATGAGCAGTTCTTC
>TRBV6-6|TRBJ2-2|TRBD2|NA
CASSRTLLAGGNGELFF
TGTGCCAGCAGTCGAACCCTACTAGCGGGAGGGAACGGGGAGCTGTTTTTT
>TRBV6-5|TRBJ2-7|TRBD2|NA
CASSYGLAGALRLEYF
TGTGCCAGCAGTTACGGGCTAGCGGGAGCGCTACGGCTGGAGTACTTC
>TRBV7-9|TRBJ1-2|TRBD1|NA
CASSPTGTGYGYTF
TGTGCCAGCAGCCCCACCGGGACAGGGTATGGCTACACCTTC
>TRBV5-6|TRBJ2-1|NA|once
CASSYPSLLEQFF
TGTGCCAGCAGCTATCCCTCTCTACTTGAGCAGTTCTTC
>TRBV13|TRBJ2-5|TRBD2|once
CASSPGLAVRGTQYF
TGTGCCAGCAGCCCGGGACTAGCGGTCCGAGGGACCCAGTACTTC
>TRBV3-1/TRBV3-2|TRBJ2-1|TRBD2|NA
CASSQPPLAGAYNEQFF
TGTGCCAGCAGCCAACCCCCCCTAGCGGGCGCCTACAATGAGCAGTTCTTC
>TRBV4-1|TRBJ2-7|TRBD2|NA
CASSQDETSGPSYEQYF
TGCGCCAGCAGCCAGGACGAGACTAGCGGGCCCTCCTACGAGCAGTACTTC
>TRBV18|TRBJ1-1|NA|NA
CASSALTGLNTEAFF
TGTGCCAGCTCAGCACTGACAGGATTGAACACTGAAGCTTTCTTT
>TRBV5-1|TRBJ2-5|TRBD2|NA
CASRTGLAGSQETQYF
TGCGCCAGCAGAACCGGACTAGCGGGCTCCCAAGAGACCCAGTACTTC
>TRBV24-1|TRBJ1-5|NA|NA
CATSSDRGAGDGHGPQHF
TGTGCCACCAGCAGTGATCGCGGGGCCGGGGATGGCCATGGGCCCCAGCATTTT
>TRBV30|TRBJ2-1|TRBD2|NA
CAWSATSGVGAHYNEQFF
TGTGCCTGGAGTGCTACTAGCGGTGTAGGTGCGCATTACAATGAGCAGTTCTTC
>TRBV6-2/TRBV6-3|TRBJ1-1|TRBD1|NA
CASSSSGGGVTEAFF
TGTGCCAGCAGTTCATCAGGGGGCGGTGTCACTGAAGCTTTCTTT
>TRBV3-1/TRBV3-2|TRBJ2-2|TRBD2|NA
CASSRTRITGELFF
TGTGCCAGCAGCCGGACTAGAATCACCGGGGAGCTGTTTTTT
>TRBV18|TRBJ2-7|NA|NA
CASSPSMSYEQYF
TGTGCCAGCTCACCAAGCATGTCCTACGAGCAGTACTTC
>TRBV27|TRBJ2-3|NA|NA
CASSYRALRTDTQYF
TGTGCCAGCAGCTACAGGGCTCTCCGCACAGATACGCAGTATTTT
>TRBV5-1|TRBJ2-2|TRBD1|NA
CASSLQTGGNGGELFF
TGCGCCAGCAGCCTCCAGACAGGGGGCAATGGCGGGGAGCTGTTTTTT
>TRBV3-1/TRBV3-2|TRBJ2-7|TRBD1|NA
CASSQGARTGTSGQYF
TGTGCCAGCAGCCAAGGCGCCCGGACAGGGACTTCGGGGCAGTACTTC
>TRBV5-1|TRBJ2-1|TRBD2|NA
CASSGDGRQSGNEQFF
TGCGCCAGTAGCGGCGACGGGAGGCAGAGCGGGAATGAGCAGTTCTTC
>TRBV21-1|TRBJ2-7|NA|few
CASSGGEQGAEQYF
TGTGCCAGCTCGGGGGGCGAACAGGGAGCCGAGCAGTACTTC
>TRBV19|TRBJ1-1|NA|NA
CASSIDADTEAFF
TGTGCCAGTAGTATAGATGCAGACACTGAAGCTTTCTTT
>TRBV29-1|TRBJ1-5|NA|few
CSVGEVGNQPQHF
TGCAGCGTTGGGGAGGTGGGCAATCAGCCCCAGCATTTT
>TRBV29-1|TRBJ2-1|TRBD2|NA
CSVAFRLAGDGEQFF
TGCAGCGTTGCTTTCCGACTAGCGGGAGACGGTGAGCAGTTCTTC
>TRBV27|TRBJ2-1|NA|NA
CASSYSGLHNEQFF
TGTGCCAGCTCTTACTCGGGACTCCACAATGAGCAGTTCTTC
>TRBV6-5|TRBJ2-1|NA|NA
CASSTSGTAYNEQFF
TGTGCCAGCAGTACCTCGGGAACAGCCTACAATGAGCAGTTCTTC
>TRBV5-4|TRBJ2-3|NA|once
CATRELISDTQYF
TGTGCCACCCGGGAATTAATCTCAGATACGCAGTATTTT
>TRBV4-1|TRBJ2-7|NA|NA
CASSLRQTYEQYF
TGCGCCAGCAGCCTTAGACAGACCTACGAGCAGTACTTC
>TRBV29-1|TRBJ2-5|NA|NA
CSAAVQGNSETQYF
TGCAGCGCGGCCGTTCAGGGGAATAGCGAGACCCAGTACTTC
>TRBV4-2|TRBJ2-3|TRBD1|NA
CASSQEGQSTDTQYF
TGTGCCAGCAGCCAAGAGGGACAGAGCACAGATACGCAGTATTTT
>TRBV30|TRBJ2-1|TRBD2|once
CAWSPEPGLAGRNSYNEQFF
TGTGCCTGGAGTCCTGAACCGGGACTAGCGGGACGTAACTCCTACAATGAGCAGTTCTTC
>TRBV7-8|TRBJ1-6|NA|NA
CASSLAGGTVSPLHF
TGTGCCAGCAGCTTAGCTGGGGGGACCGTCTCACCCCTCCACTTT